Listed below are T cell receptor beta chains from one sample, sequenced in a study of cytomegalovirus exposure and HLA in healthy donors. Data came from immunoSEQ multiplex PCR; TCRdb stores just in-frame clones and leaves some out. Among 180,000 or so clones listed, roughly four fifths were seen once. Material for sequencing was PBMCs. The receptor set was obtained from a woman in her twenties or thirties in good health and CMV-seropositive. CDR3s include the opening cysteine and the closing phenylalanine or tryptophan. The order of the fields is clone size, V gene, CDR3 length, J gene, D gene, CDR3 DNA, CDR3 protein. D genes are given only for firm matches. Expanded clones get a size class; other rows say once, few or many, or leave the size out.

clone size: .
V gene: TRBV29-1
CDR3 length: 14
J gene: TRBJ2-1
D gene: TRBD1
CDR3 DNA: TGCAGCGTGGACATAGGGACAGGGGTGTATGAGCAGTTCTTC
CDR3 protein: CSVDIGTGVYEQFF

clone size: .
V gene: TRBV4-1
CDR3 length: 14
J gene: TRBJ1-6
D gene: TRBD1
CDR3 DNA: TGCGCCAGCAGCCTGGACAGGGTGGGCTCACCCCTCCACTTT
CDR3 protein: CASSLDRVGSPLHF

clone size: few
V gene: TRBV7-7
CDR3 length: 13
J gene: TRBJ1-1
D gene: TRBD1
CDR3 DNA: TGTGCCAGCAGCCTCGGGACAGACACTGAAGCTTTCTTT
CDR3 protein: CASSLGTDTEAFF

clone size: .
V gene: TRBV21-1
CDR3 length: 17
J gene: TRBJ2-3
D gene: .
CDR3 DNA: TGTGCCAGCCCCCGGGGTCCACTCGGGGGGCGCACAGATACGCAGTATTTT
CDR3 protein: CASPRGPLGGRTDTQYF

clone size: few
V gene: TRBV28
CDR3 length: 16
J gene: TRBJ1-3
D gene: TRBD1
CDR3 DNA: TGTGCCAGCAGGGGACAGGCCGAGAGCTCTGGAAACACCATATATTTT
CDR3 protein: CASRGQAESSGNTIYF

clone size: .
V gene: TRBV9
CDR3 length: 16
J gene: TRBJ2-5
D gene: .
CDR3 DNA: TGTGCCAGCAGCGTAGGGGCGGGCCGGAGAGAAGAGACCCAGTACTTC
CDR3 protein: CASSVGAGRREETQYF

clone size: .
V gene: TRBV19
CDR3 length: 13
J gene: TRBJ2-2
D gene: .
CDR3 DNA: TGTGCCAGTAGTTCTCCAGCGGCCGGGGAGCTGTTTTTT
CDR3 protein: CASSSPAAGELFF

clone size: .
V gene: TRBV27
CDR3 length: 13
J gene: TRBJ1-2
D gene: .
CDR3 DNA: TGTGCCAGCAGTTCCTCTTTAGGCAGGGGTTCCACCTTC
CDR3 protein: CASSSSLGRGSTF

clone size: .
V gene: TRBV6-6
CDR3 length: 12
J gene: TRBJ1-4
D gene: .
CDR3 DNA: TGTGCCAGCAGTTACCTTAATGAAAAACTGTTTTTT
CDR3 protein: CASSYLNEKLFF

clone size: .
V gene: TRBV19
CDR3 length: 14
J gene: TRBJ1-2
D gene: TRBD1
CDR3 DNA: TGTGCCAGTACCCCTCGGGACAGCTCTTATGGCTACACCTTC
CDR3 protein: CASTPRDSSYGYTF

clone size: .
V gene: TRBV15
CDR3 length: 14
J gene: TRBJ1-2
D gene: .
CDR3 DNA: TGTGCCACCAGCAGAGGCTCGGCTAACTATGGCTACACCTTC
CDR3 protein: CATSRGSANYGYTF

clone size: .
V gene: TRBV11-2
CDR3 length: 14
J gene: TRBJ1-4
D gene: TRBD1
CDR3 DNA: TGTGCCAGCAGCAATAGACAGGGGGGTGAAAAACTGTTTTTT
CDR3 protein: CASSNRQGGEKLFF

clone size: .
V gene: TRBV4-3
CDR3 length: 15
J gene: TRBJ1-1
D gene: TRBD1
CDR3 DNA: TGCGCCAGCAGCCAAGAAGAACAGGGGATCACTGAAGCTTTCTTT
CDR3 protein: CASSQEEQGITEAFF

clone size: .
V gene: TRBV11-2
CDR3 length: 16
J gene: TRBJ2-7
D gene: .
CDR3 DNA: TGTGCCAGCAGCTTAGTTCTAAGGGGTACTTCCTACGAGCAGTACTTC
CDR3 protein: CASSLVLRGTSYEQYF

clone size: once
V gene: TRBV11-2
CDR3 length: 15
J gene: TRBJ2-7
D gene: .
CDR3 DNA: TGTGCCAGCAGCCCCGGTTTGGGGCTCCCCTACGAGCAGTACTTC
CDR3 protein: CASSPGLGLPYEQYF

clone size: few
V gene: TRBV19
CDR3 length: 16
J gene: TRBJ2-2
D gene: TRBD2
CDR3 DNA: TGTGCCAGTAGTAAGAACGGGGGGGCCAACTCCGGGGAGCTGTTTTTT
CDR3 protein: CASSKNGGANSGELFF

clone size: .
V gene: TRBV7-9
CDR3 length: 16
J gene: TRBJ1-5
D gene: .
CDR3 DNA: TGTGCCAGCAGCTTAAGAGGGAGAGGCGGCAATCAGCCCCAGCATTTT
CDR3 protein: CASSLRGRGGNQPQHF

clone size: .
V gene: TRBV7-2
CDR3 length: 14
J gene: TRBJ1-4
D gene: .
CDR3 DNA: TGTGCCAGCAGCCTCGGAAGGGGGAATGAAAAACTGTTTTTT
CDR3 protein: CASSLGRGNEKLFF

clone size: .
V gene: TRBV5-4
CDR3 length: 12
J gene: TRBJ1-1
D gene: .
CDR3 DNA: TGTGCCAGCAGCTTGGTCGGGGTAGCAACTTTCTTT
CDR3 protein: CASSLVGVATFF

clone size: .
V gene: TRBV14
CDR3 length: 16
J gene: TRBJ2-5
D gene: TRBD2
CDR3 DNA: TGTGCCAGCAGCCATAGGATAGCGGGGGCACAAGAGACCCAGTACTTC
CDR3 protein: CASSHRIAGAQETQYF

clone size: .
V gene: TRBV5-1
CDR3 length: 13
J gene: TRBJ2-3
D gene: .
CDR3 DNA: TGCGCCAGCAGCTCCCCCCCGACAGATACGCAGTATTTT
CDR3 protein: CASSSPPTDTQYF

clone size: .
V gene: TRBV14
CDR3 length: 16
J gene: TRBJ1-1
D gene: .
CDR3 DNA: TGTGCCAGCAGCCATCGTGACGGGAACGTGAACACTGAAGCTTTCTTT
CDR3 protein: CASSHRDGNVNTEAFF